This T cell receptor (beta chain) stems from a study of identical twins. This clonotype turned up a few times. What it recognizes is unknown. The CDR3 runs to 16 residues. The V segment lost 0 bases and the J segment 4 bases; nucleotides outside the gene matches: 2. Germline V CDR1 and CDR2: SGDLS, YYNGEE. Template switching added a universal primer site, and cDNA bore unique molecular identifiers. From the 5' RACE reads, TCRdb called clonotypes with MiXCR, one entry per CDR3 protein. The sample carries 300,000 to 400,000 distinct CDR3 sequences, 9% recorded once. Healthy Caucasians made up all donors. Study results and caveats: Partly confounded zero-insertion analyses could result from invariant MAIT and iNKT cells.

The clonotype originates from a woman aged 50 to 65 in good health. The chain has TRBV9 and TRBJ2-5; 14 bases fit TRBD2. Source material: naive T cells sorted from blood. For the CDR3, the DNA is TGTGCCAGCAGCGTAGGACTAGCGGGAGGGGGAGAGACCCAGTACTTC. This codes for CASSVGLAGGGETQYF. The full variable domain, in which reference TRBV9 and TRBJ2-5 provide the parts outside the CDR3, is DSGVTQTPKHLITATGQRVTLRCSPRSGDLSVYWYQQSLDQGLQFLIQYYNGEERAKGNILERFSAQQFPDLHSELNLSSLELGDSALYFCASSVGLAGGGETQYFGPGTRLLVL.